This T cell receptor beta chain appears in the sequencing data of a study of blood T cell repertoires in COVID-19. Study in general: The United States, Italy and Spain were the sources of the acute and convalescent COVID-19 samples. Nucleic acid was either cDNA or gDNA, and it came from T cells, B-cell-depleted T cells, or PBMCs.

Trimming stripped 6 bases from V and 8 bases from J, with 11 bases between. The CDR3 length is 13 residues. Germline CDR1 and CDR2: MDHEN and SYDVKM. Sequencing used immunoSEQ multiplex PCR; TCRdb keeps in-frame clones, though not all of them. Of about 88,000 clones listed, approximately 91% are singletons. This clone showed up just once. The chain uses TRBV28 and TRBJ1-6, with D possibly being TRBD1 (5 bases). The sample consisted of peripheral blood. This TCR came from a woman of 80 years or more with acute or convalescent COVID-19. In DNA form, the CDR3 reads TGTGCCAGCAGCCGGACCAGGGATTCACCCCTCCACTTT. Protein sequence: CASSRTRDSPLHF.